A single sample gave rise to the 21 T cell receptor beta chains below, sequenced in a study of type 1 regulatory T cells. MiXCR, applied by TCRdb to the reads, yields one record per CDR3 protein. The sample yields approximately 100,000 distinct CDR3 sequences, 25% to 40% seen once. Sequencing was carried out using CD4+ T cells, either the whole sample or a sorted fraction (not recorded which). These receptors all come from a human donor in good health.

The rearrangement joins TRBV20-1 to TRBJ2-2, with D possibly matching TRBD2 (6 bases). This CDR3 region has 14 residues. Deletions cut 4 bases from V and 5 bases from J, with 14 bases between. Germline V CDR1 and CDR2: DFQATT, SNEGSKA (reference sequence). Here the CDR3 DNA reads TGCAGTGCTACCCCCCGGGGACTGACCGGGGAGCTGTTTTTT. Protein: CSATPRGLTGELFF.

The J gene is TRBJ2-2, the V gene TRBV7-2; D gene unclear. There are 14 residues in the CDR3. The V gene's germline CDR1 is SGHTA and CDR2 FQGNSA. Trimming left V 4 bases short and J 7 bases short, with 13 bases between. Here the CDR3 reads CASSSVVSIGELFF. The CDR3 nucleotides are TGTGCCAGCAGCTCCGTAGTATCCATCGGGGAGCTGTTTTTT.

The V call is TRBV7-9, the J call TRBJ2-3, with D tentatively TRBD1 (6 bases). CDR1 is SEHNR, CDR2 FQNEAQ, per germline (reference sequence). CDR3 size: 16 residues. V lost 5 bases to trimming and J lost 2 bases, with 17 bases between them. The CDR3 DNA reads TGTGCCAGCAGCCCAACAGGGCTATATTCCACAGATACGCAGTATTTT. It codes for CASSPTGLYSTDTQYF.

This clonotype came up once. The CDR3 protein is CASSMGLSTDTQYF. Here the CDR3 DNA reads TGTGCCAGCAGCATGGGACTATCCACAGATACGCAGTATTTT. The chain links TRBV7-2 to TRBJ2-3; the match to TRBD2 covers 7 bases. CDR3 length equals 14 residues. Trimming at V came to 5 bases and at J to 2 bases, leaving 4 bases not matched to a gene. Germline V gene sequence: CDR1 SGHTA, CDR2 FQGNSA.

The V call is TRBV20-1, the J call TRBJ2-7; possible D gene TRBD2, 5 bases. V dropped 2 bases and J dropped 2 bases, with 13 bases sitting between them. The CDR3 contains 14 residues. The germline V gene encodes CDR1 DFQATT and CDR2 SNEGSKA (reference sequence). This CDR3 reads CSARKNWTPYEQYF. The CDR3 nucleotides read TGCAGTGCTAGAAAAAACTGGACTCCCTACGAGCAGTACTTC.

Notes on this clonotype: Without the conserved terminal phenylalanine or tryptophan, this CDR3 likely stems from a read error. The chain combines TRBV7-9 with TRBJ1-6; TRBD1 aligns across 7 bases. There are 15 residues in the CDR3. CDR1 SEHNR and CDR2 FQNEAQ come from the germline V gene (reference sequence). V shed 5 bases, J shed 3 bases, and the junction held 4 bases outside the gene matches. The CDR3 bases are TGTGCCAGCAGCGGCCAGGGGGACTATAATTCACCCCTCCACTCT. Translation gives CASSGQGDYNSPLHS.

The chain recombines TRBV30 with TRBJ1-1; maybe TRBD1 (5 bases). V gave up 6 bases and J gave up 7 bases, with 12 bases separating them. This CDR3 comprises 11 residues. CDR1 is GTSNPN, CDR2 SVGIG, per germline (reference sequence). The CDR3 nucleotides are TGTGCCTGTTCTTGGGGGTTTGAAGCTTTCTTT. This translates into CACSWGFEAFF. Complete variable domain (other parts from reference TRBV30 and TRBJ1-1): SQTIHQWPATLVQPVGSPLSLECTVEGTSNPNLYWYRQAAGRGLQLLFYSVGIGQISSEVPQNLSASRPQDRQFILSSKKLLLSDSGFYLCACSWGFEAFFGQGTRLTVV.

The genes are TRBV5-1 and TRBJ1-3; maybe TRBD1 (5 bases). The CDR3 runs to 15 residues. Germline CDR1 is SGHRS and CDR2 is YFSETQ. V dropped 0 bases and J dropped 1 base, with 8 bases sitting between them. In DNA, the CDR3 is TGCGCCAGCAGCTTGGTTCAGGGATCTGGAAACACCATATATTTT. This gives the protein CASSLVQGSGNTIYF.

The chain is built from TRBV6-2 or TRBV6-3 and TRBJ1-2; 7 bases agree with TRBD1. In germline, CDR1 is MNHEY, CDR2 SVGEGT. CDR3 length: 13 amino acids. V shed 5 bases, J shed 5 bases, and the junction held 5 bases outside the gene matches. CDR3 coding DNA: TGTGCCAGCAGTCCCGACAGGGATTATGGCTACACCTTC. It codes for CASSPDRDYGYTF.

The chain uses TRBV5-4 and TRBJ2-1; 7 bases are a match to TRBD2. V gave up 5 bases and J gave up 3 bases; unmatched junction bases: 8. This CDR3 has 15 residues. Germline V gene lookup returns CDR1 SGHNT and CDR2 YYREEE (reference sequence). Here the CDR3 reads CASSERGRGYNEQFF. In DNA form, the CDR3 reads TGTGCCAGCAGTGAGCGGGGCCGCGGCTACAATGAGCAGTTCTTC.

This clonotype was seen a handful of times. This chain links TRBV6-6 with TRBJ1-3, with 8 nucleotides matching TRBD1. CDR1 and CDR2 from the germline V gene are MNHNY and SVGAGI (reference sequence). V lost 5 bases to trimming and J lost 3 bases; unmatched junction nucleotides: 6. The CDR3 covers 15 residues. The CDR3 sequence is CASSGTGWLGNTIYF. The CDR3 DNA reads as TGTGCCAGCAGTGGGACAGGATGGCTTGGAAACACCATATATTTT.

By sample share, this clonotype is medium-sized. This rearrangement joins TRBV9 to TRBJ2-1; the match to TRBD2 covers 8 bases. The germline V gene has CDR1 SGDLS and CDR2 YYNGEE. The V and J ends lost 2 bases and 5 bases, in that order; junction bases with no gene match: 3. The CDR3 extends over 14 amino acids. CDR3 DNA: TGTGCCAGCAGCGTTACCGGGAGGGACAATGAGCAGTTCTTC. As protein: CASSVTGRDNEQFF.

This clonotype was found a few times. The chain uses TRBV30 and TRBJ1-2, with unresolved D. The CDR3 contains 13 residues. Trimming removed 2 bases from V and 6 bases from J, with 13 bases in between. Germline CDR1 is GTSNPN and CDR2 is SVGIG (reference sequence). CDR3 nucleotide sequence: TGTGCCTGGAGTTCCGTGGGGTACGATGGCTACACCTTC. As protein: CAWSSVGYDGYTF.

The V gene is TRBV7-6, the J gene TRBJ2-5; D not resolved. V lost 5 bases and J 5 bases, leaving 9 bases between the germline ends. CDR3 length: 12 residues. Germline V gene lookup returns CDR1 SGHVS and CDR2 FNYEAQ. The CDR3 bases are TGTGCCAGCAGCCTCTCGAGGGAGACCCAGTACTTC. Its translation is CASSLSRETQYF.

This clonotype was observed a handful of times. V is TRBV27 and J is TRBJ2-6; D is undetermined. The germline V and J ends were trimmed by 3 bases and 2 bases, with 11 bases remaining between them. The CDR3 consists of 16 residues. Germline lookup yields CDR1 MNHEY and CDR2 SMNVEV (reference sequence). CDR3 protein: CASSFGRKPGANVLTF. CDR3 nucleotide sequence: TGTGCCAGCAGTTTTGGCAGAAAACCTGGGGCCAACGTCCTGACTTTC.

The chain combines TRBV12-3 or TRBV12-4 with TRBJ2-5; TRBD1 agrees at 8 bases. Trimming took 5 bases from V and 5 from J; bases not matched to a gene: 7. This CDR3 has 14 amino acids. The CDR3 DNA reads TGTGCCAGCAGTACAGGGGGTATAGGGGAGACCCAGTACTTC. Translation: CASSTGGIGETQYF.

The table lists this clonotype with a few counts. The V and J genes are TRBV27 and TRBJ1-1; the D gene is possibly TRBD1 (6 bases). Trimming stripped 5 bases from V and 0 bases from J, with 13 bases between. The germline V gene has CDR1 MNHEY and CDR2 SMNVEV (reference sequence). The CDR3 runs 15 residues. CDR3 in DNA: TGTGCCAGCAGTCCTCGGACAGCATTGAACACTGAAGCTTTCTTT. Its translation: CASSPRTALNTEAFF.

The sample holds a few counts of this clonotype. The chain uses TRBV10-3 and TRBJ2-1; D is possibly TRBD2 (5 bases). The length of the CDR3 is 14 residues. The germline V gene encodes CDR1 ENHRY and CDR2 SYGVKD. V was cut by 3 bases and J by 8 bases, with 14 bases left in between. The CDR3 DNA reads as TGTGCCATCAGTGACGGCGAGGGAGCGGATGAGCAGTTCTTC. Its protein is CAISDGEGADEQFF.

The chain links TRBV7-2 to TRBJ2-7, with TRBD2 matching 9 bases. The germline CDR1 and CDR2 sequences are SGHTA and FQGNSA. Trimming at V came to 1 base and at J to 5 bases, leaving 9 bases not matched to a gene. This CDR3 is built from 16 residues. The CDR3 region has the DNA TGTGCCAGCAGCTTAGGGGGGACTAGCTTCGGCGACGAGCAGTACTTC. It is translated as CASSLGGTSFGDEQYF.

The chain recombines TRBV20-1 with TRBJ2-1; TRBD2 matches 7 bases. The germline gives CDR1 DFQATT, CDR2 SNEGSKA (reference sequence). CDR3 length: 14 amino acids. Trimming took 2 bases from V and 5 from J; bases not matched to a gene: 6. CDR3: CSARLAETNNEQFF. Here the CDR3 DNA reads TGCAGTGCTAGACTAGCGGAGACCAACAATGAGCAGTTCTTC.

This clonotype showed up just a few times. The chain recombines TRBV3-1 with TRBJ2-1; D not resolved. CDR3 length equals 14 residues. Deletions cut 4 bases from V and 8 bases from J, with 15 bases between. Germline loops: CDR1 LGHDT, CDR2 YNNKEL (reference sequence). The CDR3 loop is CASSLIGRIYEQFF. CDR3 in DNA: TGTGCCAGCAGCCTTATTGGGCGTATTTATGAGCAGTTCTTC.